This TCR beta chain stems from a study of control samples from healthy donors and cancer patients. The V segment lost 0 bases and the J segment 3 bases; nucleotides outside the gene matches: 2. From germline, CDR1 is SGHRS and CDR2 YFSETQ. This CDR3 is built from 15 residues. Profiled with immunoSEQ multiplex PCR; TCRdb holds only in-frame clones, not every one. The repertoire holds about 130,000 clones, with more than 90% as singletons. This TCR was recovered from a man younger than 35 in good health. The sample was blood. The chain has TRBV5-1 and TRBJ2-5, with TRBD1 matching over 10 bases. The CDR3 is CASSLVGTGEETQYF. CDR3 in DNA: TGCGCCAGCAGCTTGGTCGGGACAGGGGAAGAGACCCAGTACTTC.